This T cell receptor beta chain was sequenced for a study of T cells in Graves' hyperthyroidism and ophthalmopathy. Study results and caveats: Also found in blood were most expanded thyroid clonotypes above 0.001.

Investigators excluded patients with uncontrolled infection, other autoimmune disease, pregnancy or lactation. This sample holds PBMCs from 8 to 10 ml fresh peripheral blood. This clonotype was seen more than once but under ten times. Antigen unknown. Template material for amplifying TCR beta CDR3 regions consisted of RNA transcripts. Carried out on the TCR CDR3, a first-round RT-PCR used the HTBI primer set. MiXCR, run by TCRdb on the multiplex PCR reads, gives a single entry per CDR3 protein. The sample lists approximately 400,000 distinct CDR3 sequences; about a fifth were seen once. With 1 base clipped from V and 5 bases from J, the junction kept 4 bases outside the gene matches. This CDR3 has 15 amino acids. Germline CDR1 and CDR2: LGHDT and YNNKEL (reference sequence).

This sequence joins TRBV3-1 and TRBJ1-5; TRBD1 matches at 8 bases. The clonotype was recovered from a man aged 18-30 years with Graves' ophthalmopathy. The sample was blood. DNA for the CDR3: TGTGCCAGCAGCCAAGGCCCGACAGGGGATCAGCCCCAGCATTTT. Its protein product is CASSQGPTGDQPQHF.